The next 17 T cell receptor beta chains were all read from a single sample in a study of blood T cell repertoires in COVID-19. Only in-frame clones appear in the TCRdb table, and some are missing; sequencing was by immunoSEQ multiplex PCR. The data hold just over 650,000 clones, with 90% observed a single time. The material sequenced was peripheral blood. The receptors were gathered from a woman younger than 30 with acute or convalescent COVID-19.

This clone was seen only once. The chain links TRBV6-6 to TRBJ1-6; 9 nucleotides line up with TRBD1. Germline V CDR1 and CDR2: MNHNY, SVGAGI (reference sequence). This CDR3 region has 16 residues. J was trimmed by 5 bases and V by 2 bases; bases with no gene match: 4. The CDR3 DNA reads as TGTGCCAGCAGTTACCGCAGGACAGGGGATAATTCACCCCTCCACTTT. Amino acid sequence: CASSYRRTGDNSPLHF.

The J gene is TRBJ1-1, the V gene TRBV12-3 or TRBV12-4; 7 bases agree with TRBD1. Losses at the gene ends were 6 bases for V and 4 bases for J; bases not matched to a gene: 5. This CDR3 contains 13 residues. CDR3 sequence reads: CASRTAGGTEAFF. CDR3 DNA sequence: TGTGCCAGCAGGACGGCAGGGGGCACTGAAGCTTTCTTT.

This chain connects TRBV5-5 to TRBJ1-2; a weak D match, TRBD1 (6 bases). The V end was cut by 3 bases, the J end by 5 bases, with 11 bases between. From germline, CDR1 is SGHKS and CDR2 YYEKEE (reference sequence). This CDR3 region has 13 residues. The CDR3 sequence: CASSSQGAYGYTF. Written as DNA, the CDR3 is TGTGCCAGCAGCTCACAGGGTGCATATGGCTACACCTTC.

CDR3 sequence: CASSPRTGRENYGYTF. CDR3 nucleotide sequence: TGCGCCAGCAGCCCCCGAACAGGGAGAGAGAACTATGGCTACACCTTC. The chain links TRBV5-1 to TRBJ1-2, with a weak D call TRBD1 (6 bases). V gave up 4 bases and J gave up 2 bases, with 18 bases separating them. This CDR3 contains 16 residues. Germline values: CDR1 SGHRS, CDR2 YFSETQ.

V is TRBV27 and J is TRBJ2-7, with 9 nucleotides matching TRBD1. The CDR3 consists of 16 residues. CDR1 is MNHEY, CDR2 SMNVEV, per germline (reference sequence). Germline trimming cut 5 bases from V and 7 bases from J; bases unmatched to any gene: 15. Here the CDR3 DNA reads TGTGCCAGCAGTGCACCACCTGGACAGGGGAAAGTTGAGCAGTACTTC. Its translation: CASSAPPGQGKVEQYF.

The chain carries TRBV19 and TRBJ2-1, with 8 bases aligning to TRBD2. V lost 6 bases to trimming and J lost 0 bases; unmatched junction nucleotides: 7. Germline V gene data show CDR1 as LNHDA and CDR2 as SQIVND (reference sequence). This CDR3 is 16 amino acids long. The DNA of the CDR3 is TGTGCCAGTAGGCCGACTAGCGCGAGCTCCTACAATGAGCAGTTCTTC. It specifies CASRPTSASSYNEQFF.

The rearrangement links TRBV4-1 to TRBJ1-1; no reliable D call. Trimming removed 3 bases at V and 1 base at J, with 15 bases between. This CDR3 has 16 amino acids. Germline values: CDR1 MGHRA, CDR2 YSYEKL. The CDR3 loop is CASSHLWETSNTEAFF. In DNA form, the CDR3 reads TGCGCCAGCAGCCATCTCTGGGAGACGTCGAACACTGAAGCTTTCTTT.

The chain uses TRBV12-3 or TRBV12-4 and TRBJ1-2; TRBD1 agrees at 10 bases. This CDR3 region has 12 residues. V was pared by 6 bases and J by 8 bases, with 3 bases of the junction left unmatched. The CDR3, as DNA: TGTGCCAGCAGGGACAGGGGGAAGGGCTACACCTTC. It is translated as CASRDRGKGYTF.

The chain carries TRBV5-6 and TRBJ2-2; D gene unclear. From germline, CDR1 is SGHDT and CDR2 YYEEEE. The CDR3 totals 16 residues. With 1 base removed from V and 0 bases from J, the gap between germline ends came to 10 bases. CDR3 nucleotide sequence: TGTGCCAGCAGCTTGTGGCCGAGCGCGAACACCGGGGAGCTGTTTTTT. Its protein product is CASSLWPSANTGELFF.

The chain carries TRBV5-1 and TRBJ2-1; the D gene is possibly TRBD2 (5 bases). This CDR3 comprises 12 residues. CDR1 and CDR2 from the germline V gene are SGHRS and YFSETQ. V was shortened by 1 base and J by 8 bases, with 7 bases between the two germline ends. In DNA, the CDR3 is TGCGCCAGCAGCTTGTACGGGGATGAGCAGTTCTTC. The encoded protein is CASSLYGDEQFF.

DNA of the CDR3: TGTGCCAGCTCACTGAACCTCGGGACAGGGGGCGCCGGGTCTAGCAATCAGCCCCAGCATTTT. This encodes CASSLNLGTGGAGSSNQPQHF. V and J are TRBV18 and TRBJ1-5, with 12 bases aligning to TRBD1. This CDR3 contains 21 residues. In germline, CDR1 is KGHSH, CDR2 LQKENI. The ends lost 4 bases at V and 0 bases at J; junction bases unmatched: 16.

V and J are TRBV7-6 and TRBJ2-5; 11 bases align to TRBD2. Trimming took 4 bases from V and 2 from J; bases not matched to a gene: 3. The CDR3 has 15 residues. In germline, CDR1 is SGHVS, CDR2 FNYEAQ. The CDR3 bases are TGTGCCAGCAGCTGGGGACTAGCGGTACAAGAGACCCAGTACTTC. Translated: CASSWGLAVQETQYF.

The rearrangement uses TRBV23-1 and TRBJ1-2; 9 bases align to TRBD1. TRBV23-1 is filed as an ORF, its function uncertain. CDR3 length equals 15 residues. J gave up 7 bases and V 4 bases, and 10 bases lay outside the gene matches. The CDR3 spells CASSLDRGTRCGYTF. The CDR3 nucleotides are TGCGCCAGCAGTCTGGACAGGGGCACCCGATGTGGCTACACCTTC.

The table lists this clone with a count of one. This chain links TRBV5-5 with TRBJ1-1; 9 bases match TRBD1. This CDR3 has 15 residues. The germline V gene has CDR1 SGHKS and CDR2 YYEKEE (reference sequence). Germline trimming cut 6 bases from V and 4 bases from J; bases unmatched to any gene: 10. The CDR3 nucleotides are TGTGCCAGCAAGACAGCAGGACAGGGGATCACTGAAGCTTTCTTT. Its translation: CASKTAGQGITEAFF.

V is TRBV12-5 and J is TRBJ1-1; the match to TRBD1 covers 7 bases. CDR1 and CDR2 (germline): LGHNT, FRNRAP. The CDR3 is made up of 16 amino acids. The V segment lost 2 bases and the J segment 3 bases; nucleotides outside the gene matches: 9. CDR3 loop: CASGLTPTGWDTEAFF. DNA of the CDR3: TGTGCTAGTGGTTTGACCCCGACAGGGTGGGACACTGAAGCTTTCTTT.

The chain couples TRBV3-1 (or the pseudogene TRBV3-2) to TRBJ2-2; 8 bases map to TRBD1. Germline CDR1 reads LGHDT; CDR2 reads YNNKEL (reference sequence). The CDR3 totals 16 residues. Germline trimming cut 2 bases from V and 6 bases from J; bases unmatched to any gene: 8. CDR3 amino acids: CASSQYGTGGPGELFF. The CDR3 nucleotides read TGTGCCAGCAGCCAATATGGCACAGGGGGACCCGGGGAGCTGTTTTTT.

The rearrangement uses TRBV6-5 and TRBJ1-1; D not certain. V lost 0 bases and J lost 0, with 8 bases in between. The CDR3 totals 15 residues. In germline, CDR1 is MNHEY, CDR2 SVGAGI. CDR3 in amino acids: CASSYSWRLNTEAFF. For the CDR3, the DNA is TGTGCCAGCAGTTACTCGTGGCGGCTGAACACTGAAGCTTTCTTT.